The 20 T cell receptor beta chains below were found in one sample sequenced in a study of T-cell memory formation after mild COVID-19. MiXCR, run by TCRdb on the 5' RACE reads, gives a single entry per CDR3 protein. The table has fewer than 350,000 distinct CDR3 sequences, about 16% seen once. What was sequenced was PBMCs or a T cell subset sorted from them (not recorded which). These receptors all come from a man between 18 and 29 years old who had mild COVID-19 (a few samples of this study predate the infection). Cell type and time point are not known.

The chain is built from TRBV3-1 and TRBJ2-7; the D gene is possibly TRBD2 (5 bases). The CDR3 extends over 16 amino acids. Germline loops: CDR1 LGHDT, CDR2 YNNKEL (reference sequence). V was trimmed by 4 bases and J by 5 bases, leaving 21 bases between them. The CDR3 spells CASSPKTSSPRDEQYF. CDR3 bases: TGTGCCAGCAGCCCGAAAACCTCTAGCCCGCGGGACGAGCAGTACTTC.

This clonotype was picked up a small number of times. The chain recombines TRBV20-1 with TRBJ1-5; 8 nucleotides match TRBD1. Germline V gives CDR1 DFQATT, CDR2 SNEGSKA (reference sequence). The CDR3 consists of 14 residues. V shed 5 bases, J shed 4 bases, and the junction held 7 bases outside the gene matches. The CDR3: CSASDRAGNQPQHF. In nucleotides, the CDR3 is TGCAGTGCTTCGGACAGGGCAGGGAATCAGCCCCAGCATTTT.

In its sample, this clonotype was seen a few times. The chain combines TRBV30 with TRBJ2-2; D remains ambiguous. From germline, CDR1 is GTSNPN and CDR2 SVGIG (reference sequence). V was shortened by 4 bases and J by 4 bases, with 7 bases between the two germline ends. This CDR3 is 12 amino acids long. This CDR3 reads CAWNGVTGELFF. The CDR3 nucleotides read TGTGCCTGGAATGGCGTCACCGGGGAGCTGTTTTTT.

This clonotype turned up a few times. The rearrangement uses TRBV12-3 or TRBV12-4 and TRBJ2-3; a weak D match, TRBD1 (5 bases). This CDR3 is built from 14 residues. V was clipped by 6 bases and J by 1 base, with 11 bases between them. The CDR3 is CASRSGLGTDTQYF. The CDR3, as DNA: TGTGCCAGCAGATCAGGGCTGGGCACAGATACGCAGTATTTT.

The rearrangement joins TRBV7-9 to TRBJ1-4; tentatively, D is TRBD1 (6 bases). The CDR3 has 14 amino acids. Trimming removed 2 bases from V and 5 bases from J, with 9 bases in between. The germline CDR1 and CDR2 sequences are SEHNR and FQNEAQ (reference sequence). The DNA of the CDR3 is TGTGCCAGCAGCTTAAGACAGGCAAATGAAAAACTGTTTTTT. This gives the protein CASSLRQANEKLFF.

The CDR3 is CASSQRLAATGELFF. CDR3 in DNA: TGTGCCAGCAGCCAAAGACTAGCGGCCACCGGGGAGCTGTTTTTT. The rearrangement joins TRBV3-1 to TRBJ2-2; 9 nucleotides align to TRBD2. Germline trimming cut 2 bases from V and 4 bases from J; bases unmatched to any gene: 2. The CDR3 has 15 amino acids. The germline V gene encodes CDR1 LGHDT and CDR2 YNNKEL (reference sequence).

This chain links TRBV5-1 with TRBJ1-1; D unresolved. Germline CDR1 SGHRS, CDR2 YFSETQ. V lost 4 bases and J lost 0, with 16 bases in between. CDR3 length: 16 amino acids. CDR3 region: CASSPRTATMNTEAFF. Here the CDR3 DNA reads TGCGCCAGCAGCCCCAGGACGGCTACCATGAACACTGAAGCTTTCTTT.

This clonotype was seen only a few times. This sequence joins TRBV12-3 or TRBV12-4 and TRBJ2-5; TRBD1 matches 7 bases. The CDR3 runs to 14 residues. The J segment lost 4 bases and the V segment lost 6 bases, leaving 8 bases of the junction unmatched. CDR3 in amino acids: CASSRTGVAETQYF. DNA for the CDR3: TGTGCCAGCAGCCGAACAGGGGTCGCAGAGACCCAGTACTTC.

As DNA, the CDR3 is TGTGCCAGCAGGAAAGGGACGGGCTCCTACAATGAGCAGTTCTTC. This encodes CASRKGTGSYNEQFF. The V and J genes are TRBV6-5 and TRBJ2-1, with D perhaps being TRBD1 or TRBD2 (5 bases each). Germline V gene sequence: CDR1 MNHEY, CDR2 SVGAGI. The germline V and J ends were trimmed by 6 bases and 0 bases, with 12 bases remaining between them. The CDR3 is 15 amino acids.

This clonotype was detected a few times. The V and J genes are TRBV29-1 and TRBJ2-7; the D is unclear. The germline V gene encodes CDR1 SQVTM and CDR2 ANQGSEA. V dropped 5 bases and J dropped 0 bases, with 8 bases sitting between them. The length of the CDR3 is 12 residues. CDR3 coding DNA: TGCAGCGTTCGAAGCAGCTCCTACGAGCAGTACTTC. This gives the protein CSVRSSSYEQYF.

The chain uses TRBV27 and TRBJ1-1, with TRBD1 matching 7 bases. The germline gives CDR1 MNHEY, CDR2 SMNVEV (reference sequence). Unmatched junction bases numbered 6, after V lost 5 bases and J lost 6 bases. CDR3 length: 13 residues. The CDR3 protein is CASSLLGTAEAFF. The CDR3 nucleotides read TGTGCCAGCAGTCTATTGGGGACAGCTGAAGCTTTCTTT.

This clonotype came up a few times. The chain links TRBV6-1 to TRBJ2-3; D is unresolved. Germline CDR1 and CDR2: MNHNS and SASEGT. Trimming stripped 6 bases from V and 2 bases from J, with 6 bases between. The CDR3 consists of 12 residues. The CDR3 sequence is CASRGNTDTQYF. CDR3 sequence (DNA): TGTGCCAGCAGGGGCAACACAGATACGCAGTATTTT.

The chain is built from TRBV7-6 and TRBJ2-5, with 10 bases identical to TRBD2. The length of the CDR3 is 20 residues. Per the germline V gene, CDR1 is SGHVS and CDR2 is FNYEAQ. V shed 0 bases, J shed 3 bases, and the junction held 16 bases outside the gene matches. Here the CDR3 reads CASSLAQLAGDIGVKETQYF. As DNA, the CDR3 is TGTGCCAGCAGCTTAGCACAGCTAGCGGGGGACATAGGAGTAAAAGAGACCCAGTACTTC.

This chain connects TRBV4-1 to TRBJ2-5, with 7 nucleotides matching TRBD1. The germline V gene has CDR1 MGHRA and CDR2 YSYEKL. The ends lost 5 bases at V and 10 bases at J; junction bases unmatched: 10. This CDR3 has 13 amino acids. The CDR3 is CASSSGQRPGQYF. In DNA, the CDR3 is TGCGCCAGCAGCTCGGGACAGAGGCCTGGCCAGTACTTC.

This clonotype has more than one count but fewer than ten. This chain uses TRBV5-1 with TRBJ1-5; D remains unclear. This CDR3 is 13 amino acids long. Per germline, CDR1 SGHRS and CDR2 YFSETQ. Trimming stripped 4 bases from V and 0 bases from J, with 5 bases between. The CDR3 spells CASSKNSNQPQHF. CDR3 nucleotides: TGCGCCAGCAGCAAAAATAGCAATCAGCCCCAGCATTTT.

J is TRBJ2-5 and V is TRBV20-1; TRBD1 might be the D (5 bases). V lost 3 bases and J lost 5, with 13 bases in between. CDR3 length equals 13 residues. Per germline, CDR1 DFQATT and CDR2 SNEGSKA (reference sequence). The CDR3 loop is CSARIDSPETQYF. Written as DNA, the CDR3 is TGCAGTGCTAGGATCGACAGCCCTGAGACCCAGTACTTC.

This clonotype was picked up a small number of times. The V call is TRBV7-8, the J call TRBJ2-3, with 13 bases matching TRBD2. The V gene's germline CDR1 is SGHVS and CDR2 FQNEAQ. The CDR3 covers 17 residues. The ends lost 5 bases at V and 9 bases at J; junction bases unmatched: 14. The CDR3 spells CASSNPKLAGGPGTQYF. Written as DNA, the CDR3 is TGTGCCAGCAGCAATCCGAAACTAGCGGGGGGGCCGGGGACGCAGTATTTT.

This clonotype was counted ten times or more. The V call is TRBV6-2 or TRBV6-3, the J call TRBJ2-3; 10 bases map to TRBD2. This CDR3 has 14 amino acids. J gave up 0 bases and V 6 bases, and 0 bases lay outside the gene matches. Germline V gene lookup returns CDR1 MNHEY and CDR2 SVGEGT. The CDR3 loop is CASRTSGSTDTQYF. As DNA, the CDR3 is TGTGCCAGCAGGACTAGCGGGAGCACAGATACGCAGTATTTT.

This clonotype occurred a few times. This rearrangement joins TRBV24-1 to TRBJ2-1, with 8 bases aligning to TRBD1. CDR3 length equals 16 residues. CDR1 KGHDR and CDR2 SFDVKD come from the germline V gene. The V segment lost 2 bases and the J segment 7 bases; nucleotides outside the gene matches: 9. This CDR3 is CATSDSRAGGKNEQFF. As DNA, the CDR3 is TGTGCCACCAGTGATTCGAGGGCAGGGGGCAAGAATGAGCAGTTCTTC.

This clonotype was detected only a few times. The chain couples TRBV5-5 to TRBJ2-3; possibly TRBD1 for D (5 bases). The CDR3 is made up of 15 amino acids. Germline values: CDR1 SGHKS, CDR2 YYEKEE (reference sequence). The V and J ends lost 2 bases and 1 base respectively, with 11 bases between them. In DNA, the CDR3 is TGTGCCAGCAGCTTAAGGGGAAGGGGCACAGATACGCAGTATTTT. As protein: CASSLRGRGTDTQYF.